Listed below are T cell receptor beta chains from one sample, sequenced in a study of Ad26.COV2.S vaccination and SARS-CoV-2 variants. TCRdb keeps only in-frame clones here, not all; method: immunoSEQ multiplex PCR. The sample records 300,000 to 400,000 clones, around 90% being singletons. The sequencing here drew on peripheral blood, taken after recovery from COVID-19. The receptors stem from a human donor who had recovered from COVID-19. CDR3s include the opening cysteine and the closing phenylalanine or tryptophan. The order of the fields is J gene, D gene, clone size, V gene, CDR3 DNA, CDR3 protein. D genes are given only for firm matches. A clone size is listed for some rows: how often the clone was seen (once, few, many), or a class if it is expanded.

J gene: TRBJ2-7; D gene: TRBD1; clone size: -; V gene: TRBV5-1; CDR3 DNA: TGCGCCAGCAGCCCAAGAGACAGGGGATCCAGCTCCTACGAGCAGTACTTC; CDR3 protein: CASSPRDRGSSSYEQYF
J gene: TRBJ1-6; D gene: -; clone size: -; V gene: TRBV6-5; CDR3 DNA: TGTGCCAGCAGTTACGGGGGGCGGACCTATAATTCACCCCTCCACTTT; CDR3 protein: CASSYGGRTYNSPLHF
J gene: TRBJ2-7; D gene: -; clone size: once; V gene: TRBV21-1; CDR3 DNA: TGTGCCAGCAGCAAAGTAGATCGGGGGGCCGGTTACGAGCAGTACTTC; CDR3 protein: CASSKVDRGAGYEQYF
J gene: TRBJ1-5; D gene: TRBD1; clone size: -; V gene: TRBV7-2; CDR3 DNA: TGTGCCAGCAGCTCCCGGCAGGGACAGGCTAATCAGCCCCAGCATTTT; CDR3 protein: CASSSRQGQANQPQHF
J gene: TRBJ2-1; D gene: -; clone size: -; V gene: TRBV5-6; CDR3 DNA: TGTGCCAGCAGCTTGGTGGGCTCCTCCTCCTACAATGAGCAGTTCTTC; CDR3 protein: CASSLVGSSSYNEQFF
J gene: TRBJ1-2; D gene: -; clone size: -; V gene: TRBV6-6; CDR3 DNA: TGTGCCAGCCGCGGGGTCCTGAGAAGCTACACCTTC; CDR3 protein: CASRGVLRSYTF
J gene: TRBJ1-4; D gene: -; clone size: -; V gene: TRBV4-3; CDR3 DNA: TGCGCCAGCAGCCAAGATCTTGCAGGGCTTAATGAAAAACTGTTTTTT; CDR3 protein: CASSQDLAGLNEKLFF
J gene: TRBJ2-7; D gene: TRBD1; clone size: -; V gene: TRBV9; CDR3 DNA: TGTGCCAGCAGCGCACAGGGGTCCTACGAGCAGTACTTC; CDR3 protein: CASSAQGSYEQYF
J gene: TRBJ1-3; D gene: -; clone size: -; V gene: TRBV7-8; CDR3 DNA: TGTGCCAGCAGCTTAGGGGGGAGATTCAACACCATATATTTT; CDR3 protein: CASSLGGRFNTIYF
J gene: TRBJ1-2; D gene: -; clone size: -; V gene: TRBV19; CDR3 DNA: TGTGCCAGTAGTATAGATTCAGGAGACGGCTACACCTTC; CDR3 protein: CASSIDSGDGYTF
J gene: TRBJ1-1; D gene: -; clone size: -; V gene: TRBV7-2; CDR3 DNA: TGTGCCAGCAGCTTCACGGGCCGGAACACTGAAGCTTTCTTT; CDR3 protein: CASSFTGRNTEAFF
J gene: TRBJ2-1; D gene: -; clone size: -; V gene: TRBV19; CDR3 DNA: TGTGCCAGTAGTATAATCCCAATCCATGAGCAGTTCTTC; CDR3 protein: CASSIIPIHEQFF
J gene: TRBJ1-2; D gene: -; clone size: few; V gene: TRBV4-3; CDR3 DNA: TGCGCCAGCAGCCAAGCGGGGGCAAACGGCTACACCTTC; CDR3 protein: CASSQAGANGYTF
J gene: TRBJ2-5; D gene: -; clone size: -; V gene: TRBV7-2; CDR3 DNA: TGTGCCAGCAGCGCGTTCCGGGACCTAAAGACCCAGTACTTC; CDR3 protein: CASSAFRDLKTQYF
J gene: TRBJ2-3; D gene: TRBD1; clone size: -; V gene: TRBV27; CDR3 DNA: TGTGCCAGCAGTTTAGACAGGGGACGCACAGATACGCAGTATTTT; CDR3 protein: CASSLDRGRTDTQYF
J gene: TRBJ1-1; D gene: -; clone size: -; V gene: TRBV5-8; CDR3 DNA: TGTGCCAGCAGCTTGTTGTACACTGAAGCTTTCTTT; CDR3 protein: CASSLLYTEAFF
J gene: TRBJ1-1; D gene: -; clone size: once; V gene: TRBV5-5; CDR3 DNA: TGTGCCAGCAGCCCCCAGGTCAGAGCAAACACTGAAGCTTTCTTT; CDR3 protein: CASSPQVRANTEAFF
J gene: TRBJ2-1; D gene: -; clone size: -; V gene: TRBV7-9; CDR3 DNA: TGTGCCAGCAGCCGTACAGGCACGTCCTACAATGAGCAGTTCTTC; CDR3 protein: CASSRTGTSYNEQFF
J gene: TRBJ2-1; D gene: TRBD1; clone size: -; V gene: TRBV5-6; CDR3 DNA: TGTGCCAGCAGCTTATTGCAGGGGGTATCCTACAATGAGCAGTTCTTC; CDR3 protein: CASSLLQGVSYNEQFF
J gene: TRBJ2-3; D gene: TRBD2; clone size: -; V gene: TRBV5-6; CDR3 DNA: TGTGCCAGCAGCCGCAAACTAGCGGGGGGATCAGATACGCAGTATTTT; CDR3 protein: CASSRKLAGGSDTQYF
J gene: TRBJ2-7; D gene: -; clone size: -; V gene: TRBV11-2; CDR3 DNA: TGTGCCAGCAGCTTAGAGGGTTGGGGGGCGAAGTCCTACGAGCAGTACTTC; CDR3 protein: CASSLEGWGAKSYEQYF
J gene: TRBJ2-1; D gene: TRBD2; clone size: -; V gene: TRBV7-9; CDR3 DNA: TGTGCCAGCAGCTTACAATTGGGGACTAGCGTCAGTGGCAATGAGCAGTTCTTC; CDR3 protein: CASSLQLGTSVSGNEQFF
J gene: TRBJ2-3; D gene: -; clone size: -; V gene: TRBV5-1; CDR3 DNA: TGCGCCAGCAGCTTGGAGGGGACACTGAACACAGATACGCAGTATTTT; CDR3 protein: CASSLEGTLNTDTQYF